This T cell receptor (beta chain) appears in the sequencing data of a study of human T cells and chemical hapten exposure. Study results and limitations: PT1 expanded TCR counts and patch test score correlated positively.

Trimming stripped 1 base from V and 1 base from J, with 3 bases between. This CDR3 has 13 residues. Per the germline V gene, CDR1 is SEHNR and CDR2 is FQNEAQ (reference sequence). Individual cDNA molecules received unique molecular identifiers in the library. TCRdb re-called the RACE reads through MiXCR, storing one row per CDR3 protein. The sample includes under 100,000 distinct CDR3 sequences, 8.5% seen only once; the top ten take 2.6%. This clonotype was observed many times. Its specificity is unknown. Time point defined: pre-sensitization, week 0. Treatment here: therapeutic diphenylcyclopropenone sensitization with weekly scalp DPC. Samples of blood were obtained prior to the application of each patch test. The study enrolled 18 to 70-year-old alopecia patients suitable for DPC.

The chain combines TRBV7-9 with TRBJ2-3; D remains unclear. The material sequenced was whole blood, taken in connection with sensitization to the hapten diphenylcyclopropenone (DPC). The sequence came from a man aged 40-49 years with alopecia areata. Some clones in this sample may be carry-over from other donors' samples. The CDR3 spells CASSLGGTDTQYF. CDR3 DNA sequence: TGTGCCAGCAGCTTAGGGGGCACAGATACGCAGTATTTT.